Following are 20 T cell receptor beta chains from one sample sequenced in a study of cytomegalovirus exposure and HLA in healthy donors. The PCR had 60 Vbeta and 13 Jbeta primers. Method: immunoSEQ multiplex PCR; TCRdb's copy keeps in-frame clones and lacks some. This table holds 80,000 to 100,000 clones, around 86% found once. Sequenced sample: PBMCs. The receptors were sampled from a female donor in good health and CMV-seropositive.

V gene TRBV7-9 combines with J gene TRBJ2-1, with D possibly matching TRBD2 (6 bases). V was shortened by 3 bases and J by 7 bases, with 16 bases between the two germline ends. The V gene's germline CDR1 is SEHNR and CDR2 FQNEAQ (reference sequence). The CDR3 runs to 15 residues. Here the CDR3 reads CASSFLAPSWNEQFF. CDR3 bases: TGTGCCAGCAGCTTCCTAGCGCCGAGCTGGAATGAGCAGTTCTTC.

This clone was observed once. The chain uses TRBV28 and TRBJ2-7, with D uncertain. V lost 3 bases and J lost 1, with 10 bases in between. The germline CDR1 and CDR2 sequences are MDHEN and SYDVKM. This CDR3 comprises 14 residues. The CDR3 here is CASSFMSTSYEQYF. Here the CDR3 DNA reads TGTGCCAGCAGTTTCATGTCCACTTCCTACGAGCAGTACTTC.

The chain has TRBV13 and TRBJ2-7, with 8 bases that match TRBD2. The trim removed 8 bases at V and 4 bases at J, leaving 7 bases unmatched. CDR1 PRHDT and CDR2 FYEKMQ come from the germline V gene (reference sequence). CDR3 length: 13 amino acids. The CDR3 sequence is CASWVAGTYEQYF. The CDR3, as DNA: TGTGCCAGCTGGGTAGCGGGAACTTACGAGCAGTACTTC.

The chain is built from TRBV7-9 and TRBJ1-5, with a weak D call TRBD1 (5 bases). The CDR3 has 15 residues. Germline CDR1 and CDR2: SEHNR and FQNEAQ (reference sequence). The ends were cut back, 1 base at V and 4 bases at J, with 11 bases in the middle. The CDR3: CASSLDGGGNQPQHF. CDR3 DNA: TGTGCCAGCAGCTTAGACGGGGGAGGTAATCAGCCCCAGCATTTT.

The chain employs TRBV7-2 and TRBJ1-1, with 8 bases aligning to TRBD1. This CDR3 is built from 15 residues. Germline V lookup: CDR1 SGHTA, CDR2 FQGNSA. V shed 5 bases, J shed 1 base, and the junction held 6 bases outside the gene matches. DNA of the CDR3: TGTGCCAGCAGCCCAGGGACAGGAGGGAACACTGAAGCTTTCTTT. Its protein product is CASSPGTGGNTEAFF.

As DNA, the CDR3 is TGTGCCAGCAGCCCGGAGGGGACCTACAATGAGCAGTTCTTC. Translation: CASSPEGTYNEQFF. V usage is TRBV7-7 and J usage is TRBJ2-1, with D possibly being TRBD2 (6 bases). V dropped 5 bases and J dropped 2 bases, with 10 bases sitting between them. Germline-derived CDR1 and CDR2 are SSHAT and FNYEAQ (reference sequence). This CDR3 region has 14 residues.

The chain joins TRBV7-2 to TRBJ1-1, with 9 bases lining up with TRBD1. The length of the CDR3 is 14 residues. The V gene's germline CDR1 is SGHTA and CDR2 FQGNSA. The V gene end was trimmed by 4 bases and the J gene end by 6 bases; junction bases not matched to a gene: 6. Written as DNA, the CDR3 is TGTGCCAGCAGCTCGGACAGGGGCGTCGCTGAAGCTTTCTTT. Its protein is CASSSDRGVAEAFF.

The chain carries TRBV7-3 and TRBJ1-1, with D possibly TRBD1 on 6 matching bases. This CDR3 spans 13 amino acids. Trimming took off 5 bases at V and 5 bases at J, with 12 bases between the two ends. Germline lookup yields CDR1 SGHTA and CDR2 FQGTGA. The CDR3 region has the DNA TGTGCCAGCAGCAAACAGGGTACTACTGAAGCTTTCTTT. The encoded protein is CASSKQGTTEAFF.

J is TRBJ1-1 and V is TRBV28, with D possibly matching TRBD1 (6 bases). The V end lost 5 bases, the J end lost 4 bases, and 14 bases lay between the germline ends. The germline V gene encodes CDR1 MDHEN and CDR2 SYDVKM. CDR3 size: 14 residues. The CDR3 sequence is CASSLDHRATEAFF. For the CDR3, the DNA is TGTGCCAGCAGTCTAGATCACAGGGCCACTGAAGCTTTCTTT.

The chain carries TRBV19 and TRBJ1-2; D is uncertain. The CDR3 runs 14 residues. Trimming cost V 4 bases and J 8 bases, with 17 bases left between them. Germline loops: CDR1 LNHDA, CDR2 SQIVND (reference sequence). CDR3: CASSTAGLGGGYTF. The CDR3 nucleotides read TGTGCCAGTAGTACCGCGGGGTTAGGAGGAGGCTACACCTTC. The full variable domain, completed using reference TRBV19 and TRBJ1-2, is DGGITQSPKYLFRKEGQNVTLSCEQNLNHDAMYWYRQDPGQGLRLIYYSQIVNDFQKGDIAEGYSVSREKKESFPLTVTSAQKNPTAFYLCASSTAGLGGGYTFGSGTRLTVV.

This clone came up a few times. This chain uses TRBV6-4 with TRBJ2-3; tentatively, D is TRBD2 (7 bases). V lost 2 bases and J 0 bases, leaving 9 bases between the germline ends. The germline gives CDR1 MRHNA, CDR2 SNTAGT. This CDR3 is built from 15 residues. CDR3 amino acids: CASSDGGASTDTQYF. The CDR3 nucleotides are TGTGCCAGCAGTGACGGGGGGGCTAGCACAGATACGCAGTATTTT.

The gene calls are TRBV4-1 and TRBJ1-1, with 9 bases aligning to TRBD1. Germline V lookup: CDR1 MGHRA, CDR2 YSYEKL. This CDR3 is 14 amino acids long. The junction had 7 bases not matched to a gene; V was cut back by 3 bases and J by 8 bases. The DNA for the CDR3 is TGCGCCAGCAGCCAGAACCCCGGGACAGGGGAAGCTTTCTTT. It translates to CASSQNPGTGEAFF.

V is TRBV5-7 and J is TRBJ2-3; possible D gene TRBD2, 6 bases. TRBV5-7 belongs to the ORF category, with a function that is uncertain. V lost 0 bases and J 3 bases, leaving 17 bases between the germline ends. This CDR3 spans 17 amino acids. The CDR3 region is CASSLAAGWGRTDTQYF. CDR3 bases: TGTGCCAGCAGCTTGGCGGCAGGGTGGGGGAGGACAGATACGCAGTATTTT.

The chain couples TRBV19 to TRBJ1-1; 7 bases fit TRBD1. This CDR3 has 15 residues. Trimming took 5 bases from V and 0 from J; bases not matched to a gene: 6. Germline V gene sequence: CDR1 LNHDA, CDR2 SQIVND (reference sequence). Here the CDR3 DNA reads TGTGCCAGTAGTCCCCAGGGGGGAATGAACACTGAAGCTTTCTTT. Protein product: CASSPQGGMNTEAFF.

The V gene is TRBV25-1, the J gene TRBJ1-3, with TRBD1 matching 8 bases. This CDR3 contains 14 residues. Germline trimming cut 6 bases from V and 4 bases from J; bases unmatched to any gene: 5. Germline CDR1 MGHDK, CDR2 SYGVNS. CDR3 DNA: TGTGCCAGCAGAGGACAGGGAAACGGAAACACCATATATTTT. Encoded protein: CASRGQGNGNTIYF.

V usage is TRBV27 and J usage is TRBJ2-5, with 7 bases lining up with TRBD2. The CDR3 loop spans 14 amino acids. Germline CDR1 MNHEY, CDR2 SMNVEV (reference sequence). The trim removed 5 bases at V and 5 bases at J, leaving 8 bases unmatched. CDR3 DNA sequence: TGTGCCAGCAGTCCTTGGACTAGTCAGGAGACCCAGTACTTC. Translation gives CASSPWTSQETQYF.

This chain links TRBV29-1 with TRBJ1-1; possible D gene TRBD1, 6 bases. This CDR3 is built from 10 residues. V lost 4 bases to trimming and J lost 10 bases, with 10 bases between them. Germline V gene data show CDR1 as SQVTM and CDR2 as ANQGSEA. The CDR3 loop is CSVVQGVAFF. CDR3 nucleotide sequence: TGCAGCGTTGTACAGGGTGTAGCTTTCTTT.

V gene TRBV27 combines with J gene TRBJ2-5; perhaps TRBD1 as D (6 bases). Trimming removed 3 bases from V and 5 bases from J, with 13 bases in between. Per the germline V gene, CDR1 is MNHEY and CDR2 is SMNVEV (reference sequence). CDR3 length: 14 amino acids. The CDR3 DNA reads as TGTGCCAGCAGTTTCGGGACACCACGGGAGACCCAGTACTTC. Translated: CASSFGTPRETQYF.

The gene calls are TRBV19 and TRBJ1-5; D not certain. The germline V gene encodes CDR1 LNHDA and CDR2 SQIVND (reference sequence). Deletions cut 5 bases from V and 2 bases from J, with 13 bases between. CDR3 length: 15 amino acids. In DNA, the CDR3 is TGTGCCAGTAGTGTGGCAATCGGGGGCAATCAGCCCCAGCATTTT. Its translation is CASSVAIGGNQPQHF.

Written as DNA, the CDR3 is TGTGCCAGCAGTCTCCATCTCCGGGACAGGGACTACGAGCAGTACTTC. Translating gives CASSLHLRDRDYEQYF. This chain connects TRBV27 to TRBJ2-7; 9 bases agree with TRBD1. Germline CDR1 MNHEY, CDR2 SMNVEV (reference sequence). V was pared by 5 bases and J by 3 bases, with 11 bases of the junction left unmatched. This CDR3 region has 16 residues.